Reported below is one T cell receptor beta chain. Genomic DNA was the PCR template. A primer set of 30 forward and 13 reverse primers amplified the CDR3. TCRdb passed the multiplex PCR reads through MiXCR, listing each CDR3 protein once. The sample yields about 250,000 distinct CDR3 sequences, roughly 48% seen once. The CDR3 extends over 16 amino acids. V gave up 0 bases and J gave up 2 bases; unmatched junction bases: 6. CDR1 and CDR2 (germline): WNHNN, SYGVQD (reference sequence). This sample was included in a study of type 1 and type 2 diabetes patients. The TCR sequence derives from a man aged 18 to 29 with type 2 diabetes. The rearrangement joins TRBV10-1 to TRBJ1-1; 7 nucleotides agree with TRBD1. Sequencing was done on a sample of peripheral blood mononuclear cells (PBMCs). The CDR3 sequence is CASSESGTGVNTEAFF. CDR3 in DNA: TGCGCCAGCAGTGAGTCGGGTACAGGGGTAAACACTGAAGCTTTCTTT.